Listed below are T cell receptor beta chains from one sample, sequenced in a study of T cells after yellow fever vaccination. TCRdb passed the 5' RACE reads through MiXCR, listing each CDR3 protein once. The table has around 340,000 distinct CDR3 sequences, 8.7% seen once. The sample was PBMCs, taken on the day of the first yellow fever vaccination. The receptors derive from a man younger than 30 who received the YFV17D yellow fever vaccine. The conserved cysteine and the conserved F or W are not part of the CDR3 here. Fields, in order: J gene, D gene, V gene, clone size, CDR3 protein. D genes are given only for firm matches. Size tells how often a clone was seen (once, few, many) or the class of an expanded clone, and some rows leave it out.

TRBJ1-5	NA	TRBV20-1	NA	SARHIFSPNQPQH
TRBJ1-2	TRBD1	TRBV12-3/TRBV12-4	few	ASTRQGRGGYT
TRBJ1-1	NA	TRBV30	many	AGGRTSFMNTEAF
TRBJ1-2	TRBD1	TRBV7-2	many	ASSLGRGRGYT
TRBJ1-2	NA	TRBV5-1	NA	ASSGVPEGRKG
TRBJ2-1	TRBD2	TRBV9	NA	ASSVEGLAGGPSMF
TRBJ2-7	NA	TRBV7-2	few	ASSLDRDHEQY
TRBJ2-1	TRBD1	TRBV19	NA	ASQDRGRTYNEQF
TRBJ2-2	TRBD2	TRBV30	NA	AWSFKTSGGHSQTGELF
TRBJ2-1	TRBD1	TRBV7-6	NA	ASSFWTGNEQF
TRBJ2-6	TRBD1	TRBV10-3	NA	AISVGTGPGGANVLT
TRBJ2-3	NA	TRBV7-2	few	ASSFGYRNTQY
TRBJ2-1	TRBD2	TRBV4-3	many	ASSQEGTSGGNEQF
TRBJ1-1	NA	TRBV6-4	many	ASSEGSGTEAF
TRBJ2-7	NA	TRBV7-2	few	ASTLQRGEQY
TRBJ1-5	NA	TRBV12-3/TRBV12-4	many	ASKQGGQPQH
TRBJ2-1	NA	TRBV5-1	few	ASTPGLSYNEQF
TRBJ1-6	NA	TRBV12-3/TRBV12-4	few	ASSLYQGQVYSPLH
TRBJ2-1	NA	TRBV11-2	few	ATSPEILGNEQF
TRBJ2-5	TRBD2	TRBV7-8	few	ASSPPTSGEETQY
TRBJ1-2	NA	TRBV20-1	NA	SAGWGRGGYT
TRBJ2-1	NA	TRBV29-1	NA	SVVGLNNNEQF
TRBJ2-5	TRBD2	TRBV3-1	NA	ASSPGAGGPVTQY
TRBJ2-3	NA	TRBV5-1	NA	ASSLDGTGLVGTDTQY
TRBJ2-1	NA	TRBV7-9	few	ASSSRVSVNEQF
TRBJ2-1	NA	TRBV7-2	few	ASSPQLDNEQF
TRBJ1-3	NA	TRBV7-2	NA	ASSLVGWGNTIY
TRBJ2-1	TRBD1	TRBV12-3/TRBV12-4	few	ASRLGQGAYNEQF
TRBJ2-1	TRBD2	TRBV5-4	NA	ASSNSGGMNEQF
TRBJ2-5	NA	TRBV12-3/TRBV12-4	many	ASSLATAQEETQY
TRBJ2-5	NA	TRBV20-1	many	SARLNGETQY
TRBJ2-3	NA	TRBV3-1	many	ASSPYRSTDTQY
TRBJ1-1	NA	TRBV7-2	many	ASSLKAGMNTEAF
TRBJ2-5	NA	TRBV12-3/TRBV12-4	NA	ASRSDLNTQETQY
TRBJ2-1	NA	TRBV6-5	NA	ASSYRPGSPEQF
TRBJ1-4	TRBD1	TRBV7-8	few	ASSPIHGQGLKLF
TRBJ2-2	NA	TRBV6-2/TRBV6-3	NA	ASPGELF